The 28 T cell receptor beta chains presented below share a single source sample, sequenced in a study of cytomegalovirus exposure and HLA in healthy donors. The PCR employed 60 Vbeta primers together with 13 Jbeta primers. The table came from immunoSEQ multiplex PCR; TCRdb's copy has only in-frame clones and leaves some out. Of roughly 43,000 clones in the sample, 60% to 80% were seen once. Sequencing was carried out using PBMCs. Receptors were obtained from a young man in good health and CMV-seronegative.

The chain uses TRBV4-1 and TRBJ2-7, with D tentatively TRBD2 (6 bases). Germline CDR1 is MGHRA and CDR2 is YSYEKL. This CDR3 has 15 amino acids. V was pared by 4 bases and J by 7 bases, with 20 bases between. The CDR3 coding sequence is TGCGCCAGCAGCCTCTTAGGCGGGGTTACGGGGGAGCAGTACTTC. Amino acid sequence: CASSLLGGVTGEQYF.

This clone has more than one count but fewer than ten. CDR3 in amino acids: CSAEAGVYPDTQYF. The CDR3 DNA is TGCAGCGCCGAAGCGGGAGTTTATCCAGATACGCAGTATTTT. This chain links TRBV29-1 with TRBJ2-3, with 8 bases matching TRBD2. V lost 7 bases and J lost 4; bases outside the gene matches: 10. The V gene's germline CDR1 is SQVTM and CDR2 ANQGSEA. The CDR3 covers 14 residues.

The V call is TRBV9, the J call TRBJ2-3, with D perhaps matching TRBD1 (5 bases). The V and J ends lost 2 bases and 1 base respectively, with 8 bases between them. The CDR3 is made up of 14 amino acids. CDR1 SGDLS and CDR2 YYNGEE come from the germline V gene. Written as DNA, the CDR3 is TGTGCCAGCAGCGTGTTCAGGGGCACAGATACGCAGTATTTT. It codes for CASSVFRGTDTQYF. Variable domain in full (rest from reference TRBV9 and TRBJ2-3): DSGVTQTPKHLITATGQRVTLRCSPRSGDLSVYWYQQSLDQGLQFLIQYYNGEERAKGNILERFSAQQFPDLHSELNLSSLELGDSALYFCASSVFRGTDTQYFGPGTRLTVL.

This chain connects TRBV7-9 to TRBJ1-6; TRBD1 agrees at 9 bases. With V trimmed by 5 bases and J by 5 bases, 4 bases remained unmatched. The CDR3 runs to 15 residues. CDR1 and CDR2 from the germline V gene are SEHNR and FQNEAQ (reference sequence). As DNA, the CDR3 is TGTGCCAGCAGCGCATGGGACAGGGATAATTCACCCCTCCACTTT. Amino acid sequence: CASSAWDRDNSPLHF.

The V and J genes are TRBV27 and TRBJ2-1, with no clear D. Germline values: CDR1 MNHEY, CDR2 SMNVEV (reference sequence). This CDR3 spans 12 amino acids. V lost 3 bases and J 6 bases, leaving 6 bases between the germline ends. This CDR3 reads CASSFPGNEQFF. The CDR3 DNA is TGTGCCAGCAGTTTCCCCGGCAATGAGCAGTTCTTC.

The CDR3 region is CASSLGRSGTQYF. The DNA for the CDR3 is TGTGCCAGCAGCCTTGGTCGGTCAGGTACGCAGTATTTT. The V and J genes are TRBV5-6 and TRBJ2-3; the D is unclear. Germline V CDR1 and CDR2: SGHDT, YYEEEE. This CDR3 comprises 13 residues. Deletions cut 4 bases from V and 8 bases from J, with 14 bases between.

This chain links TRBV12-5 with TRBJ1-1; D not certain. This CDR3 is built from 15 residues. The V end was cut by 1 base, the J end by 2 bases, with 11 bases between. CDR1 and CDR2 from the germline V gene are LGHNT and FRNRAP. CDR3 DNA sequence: TGTGCTAGTGGTTTGGGCGGTACACATAACACTGAAGCTTTCTTT. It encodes CASGLGGTHNTEAFF.

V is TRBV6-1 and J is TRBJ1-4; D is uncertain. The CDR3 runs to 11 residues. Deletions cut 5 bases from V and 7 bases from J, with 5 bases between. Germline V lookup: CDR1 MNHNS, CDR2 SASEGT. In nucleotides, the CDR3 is TGTGCCAGCAGTAACTTTGAAAAACTGTTTTTT. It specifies CASSNFEKLFF.

The CDR3 sequence: CASSESGVTGVNGYTF. DNA of the CDR3: TGCGCCAGCAGTGAGTCGGGGGTCACAGGGGTAAATGGCTACACCTTC. This sequence joins TRBV10-2 and TRBJ1-2, with 7 nucleotides matching TRBD1. In germline, CDR1 is WSHSY, CDR2 SAAADI. The ends lost 0 bases at V and 6 bases at J; junction bases unmatched: 10. CDR3 size: 16 residues.

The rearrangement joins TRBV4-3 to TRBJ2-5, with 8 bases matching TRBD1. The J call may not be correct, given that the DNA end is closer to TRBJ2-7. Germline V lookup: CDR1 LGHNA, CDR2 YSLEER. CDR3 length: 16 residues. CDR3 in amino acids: CASSQDRGTGGYEQYF. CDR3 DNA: TGCGCCAGCAGCCAAGATAGGGGGACAGGTGGCTACGAGCAGTACTTC.

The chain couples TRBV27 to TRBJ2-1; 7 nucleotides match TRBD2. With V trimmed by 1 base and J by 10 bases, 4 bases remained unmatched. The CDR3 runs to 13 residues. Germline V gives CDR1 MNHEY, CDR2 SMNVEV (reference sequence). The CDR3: CASSLWGGEEQFF. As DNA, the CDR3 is TGTGCCAGCAGTTTATGGGGGGGTGAAGAGCAGTTCTTC.

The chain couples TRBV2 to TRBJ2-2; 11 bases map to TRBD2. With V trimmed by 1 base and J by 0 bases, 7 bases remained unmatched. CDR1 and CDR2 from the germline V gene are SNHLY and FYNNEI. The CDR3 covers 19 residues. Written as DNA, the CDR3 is TGTGCCAGCAGTGAAGAAGAGGTAGCGGGAGGGACGAACACCGGGGAGCTGTTTTTT. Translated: CASSEEEVAGGTNTGELFF.

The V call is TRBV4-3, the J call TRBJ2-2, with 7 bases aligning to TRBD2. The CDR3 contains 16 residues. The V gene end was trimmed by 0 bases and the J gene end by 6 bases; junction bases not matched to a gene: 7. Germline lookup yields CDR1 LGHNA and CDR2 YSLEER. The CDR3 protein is CASSQEGRLAAGELFF. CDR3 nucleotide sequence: TGCGCCAGCAGCCAAGAAGGGCGTCTAGCGGCCGGGGAGCTGTTTTTT.

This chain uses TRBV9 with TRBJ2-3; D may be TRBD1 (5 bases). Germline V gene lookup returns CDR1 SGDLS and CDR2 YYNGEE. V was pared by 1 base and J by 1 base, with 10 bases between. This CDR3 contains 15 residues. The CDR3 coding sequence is TGTGCCAGCAGCGTATTAGACAGTCGCACAGATACGCAGTATTTT. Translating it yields CASSVLDSRTDTQYF.

CDR3 region: CASSLDSLGVGRDEQYF. For the CDR3, the DNA is TGCGCCAGCAGCTTAGACTCCCTGGGAGTAGGACGGGACGAGCAGTACTTC. This chain joins TRBV5-1 and TRBJ2-7; TRBD2 might be the D (5 bases). In germline, CDR1 is SGHRS, CDR2 YFSETQ. Trimming removed 2 bases at V and 5 bases at J, with 23 bases between. The CDR3 sequence is 17 residues long. The full variable domain, its missing parts supplied by reference TRBV5-1 and TRBJ2-7, is KAGVTQTPRYLIKTRGQQVTLSCSPISGHRSVSWYQQTPGQGLQFLFEYFSETQRNKGNFPGRFSGRQFSNSRSEMNVSTLELGDSALYLCASSLDSLGVGRDEQYFGPGTRLTVT.

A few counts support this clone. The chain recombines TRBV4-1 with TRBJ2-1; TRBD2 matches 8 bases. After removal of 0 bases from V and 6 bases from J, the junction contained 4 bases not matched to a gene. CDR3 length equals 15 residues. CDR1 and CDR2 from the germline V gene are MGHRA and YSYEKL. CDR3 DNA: TGCGCCAGCAGCCAAGATCCCGGGACTAGCAATGAGCAGTTCTTC. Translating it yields CASSQDPGTSNEQFF.

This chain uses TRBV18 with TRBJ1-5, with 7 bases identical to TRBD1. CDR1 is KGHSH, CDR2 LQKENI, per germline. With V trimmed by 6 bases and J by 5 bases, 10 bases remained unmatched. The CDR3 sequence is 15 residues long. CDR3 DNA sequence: TGTGCCAGCTCCACTGCCGGGACAGAGGATCAGCCCCAGCATTTT. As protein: CASSTAGTEDQPQHF.

The chain's CDR3 is CASSYPGLSYEQYF. The CDR3 nucleotides read TGTGCCAGCAGTTACCCGGGACTTTCCTACGAGCAGTACTTC. The rearrangement links TRBV6-6 to TRBJ2-7, with D tentatively TRBD2 (6 bases). Trimming pared 2 bases from V and 1 base from J, leaving 9 bases between. Germline assignment: CDR1 MNHNY and CDR2 SVGAGI (reference sequence). The CDR3 totals 14 residues.

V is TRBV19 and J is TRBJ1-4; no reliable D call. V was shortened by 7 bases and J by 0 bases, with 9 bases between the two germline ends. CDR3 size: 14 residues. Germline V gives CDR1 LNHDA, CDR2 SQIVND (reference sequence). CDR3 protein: CASIAPATNEKLFF. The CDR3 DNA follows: TGTGCCAGTATCGCGCCTGCAACTAATGAAAAACTGTTTTTT.

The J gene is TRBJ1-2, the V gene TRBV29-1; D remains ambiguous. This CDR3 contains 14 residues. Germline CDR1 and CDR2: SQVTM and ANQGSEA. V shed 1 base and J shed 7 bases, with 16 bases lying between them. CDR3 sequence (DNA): TGCAGCGTTGAAGTAACCCTAGGCGGAATTGGCTACACCTTC. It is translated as CSVEVTLGGIGYTF.

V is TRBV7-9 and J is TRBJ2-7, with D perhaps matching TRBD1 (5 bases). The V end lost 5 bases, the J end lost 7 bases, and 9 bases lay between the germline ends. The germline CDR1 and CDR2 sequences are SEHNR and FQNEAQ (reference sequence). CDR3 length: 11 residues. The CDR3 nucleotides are TGTGCCAGCAGCAGCAGGGTGGAGCAGTACTTC. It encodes CASSSRVEQYF.

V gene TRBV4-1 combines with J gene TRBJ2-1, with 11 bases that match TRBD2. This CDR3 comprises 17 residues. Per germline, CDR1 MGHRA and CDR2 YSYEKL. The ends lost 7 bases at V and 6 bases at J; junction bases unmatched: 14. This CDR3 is CASKESMGTSGSNEQFF. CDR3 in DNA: TGCGCCAGCAAGGAATCAATGGGGACTAGCGGTAGCAATGAGCAGTTCTTC.

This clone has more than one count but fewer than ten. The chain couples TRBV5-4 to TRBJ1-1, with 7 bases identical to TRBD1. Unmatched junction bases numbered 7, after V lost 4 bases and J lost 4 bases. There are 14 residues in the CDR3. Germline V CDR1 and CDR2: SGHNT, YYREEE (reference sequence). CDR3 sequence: CASSPDRDATEAFF. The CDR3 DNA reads TGTGCCAGCAGCCCTGACAGGGATGCCACTGAAGCTTTCTTT.

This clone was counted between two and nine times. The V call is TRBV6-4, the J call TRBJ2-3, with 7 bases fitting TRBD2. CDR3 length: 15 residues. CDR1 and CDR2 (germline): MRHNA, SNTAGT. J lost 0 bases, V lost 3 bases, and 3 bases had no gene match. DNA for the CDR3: TGTGCCAGCAGTGAAGGAGCGGGAAGCACAGATACGCAGTATTTT. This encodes CASSEGAGSTDTQYF.

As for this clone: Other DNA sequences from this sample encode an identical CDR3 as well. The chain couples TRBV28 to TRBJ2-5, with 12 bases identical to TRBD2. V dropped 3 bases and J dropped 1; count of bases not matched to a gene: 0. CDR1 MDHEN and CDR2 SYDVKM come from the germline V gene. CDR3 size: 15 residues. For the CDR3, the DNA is TGTGCCAGCAGTTTGACTAGCGGGGGCCAAGAGACCCAGTACTTC. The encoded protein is CASSLTSGGQETQYF.

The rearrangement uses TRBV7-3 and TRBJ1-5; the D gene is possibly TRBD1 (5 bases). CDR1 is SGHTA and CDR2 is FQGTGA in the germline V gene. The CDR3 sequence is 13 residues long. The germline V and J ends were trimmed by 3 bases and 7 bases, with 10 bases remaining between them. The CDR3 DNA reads TGTGCCAGCAGCTTTCAGGGCGGCCAGCCCCAGCATTTT. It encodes CASSFQGGQPQHF. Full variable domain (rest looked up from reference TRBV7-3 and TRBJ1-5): GAGVSQTPSNKVTEKGKYVELRCDPISGHTALYWYRQSLGQGPEFLIYFQGTGAADDSGLPNDRFFAVRPEGSVSTLKIQRTERGDSAVYLCASSFQGGQPQHFGDGTRLSIL.

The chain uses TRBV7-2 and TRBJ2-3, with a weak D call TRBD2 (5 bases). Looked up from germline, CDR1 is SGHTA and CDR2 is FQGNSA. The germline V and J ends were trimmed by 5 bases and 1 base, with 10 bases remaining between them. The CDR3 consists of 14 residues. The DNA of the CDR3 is TGTGCCAGCAGCGTACGGCGGGGCACAGATACGCAGTATTTT. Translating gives CASSVRRGTDTQYF. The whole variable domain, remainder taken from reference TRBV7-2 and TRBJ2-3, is GAGVSQSPSNKVTEKGKDVELRCDPISGHTALYWYRQSLGQGLEFLIYFQGNSAPDKSGLPSDRFSAERTGGSVSTLTIQRTQQEDSAVYLCASSVRRGTDTQYFGPGTRLTVL.

The CDR3 DNA follows: TGTGCCACAAAAACTAGAGGTGAGCAGTTCTTC. Its translation: CATKTRGEQFF. The chain joins TRBV10-3 to TRBJ2-1, with D tentatively TRBD2 (5 bases). Germline V CDR1 and CDR2: ENHRY, SYGVKD. This CDR3 region has 11 residues. V lost 10 bases to trimming and J lost 9 bases, with 13 bases between them.